This TCR beta chain was documented in a study of OX40 agonist ivuxolimab in advanced cancers. Study-wide context: Intravenous ivuxolimab was administered to patients every 2 weeks at 0.01 to 10 mg/kg.

The CDR3 consists of 14 residues. Between the trimmed V and J ends, which lost 3 bases and 9 bases, there was a span of 15 bases. Germline V CDR1 and CDR2: LNHDA, SQIVND (reference sequence). On this clone: Its antigen is currently unknown.

The study's findings and limits: Which antigen the expanded peripheral T cells recognized is unknown. CD8+ T cells were the subset that, on average, had more expanded clones than CD4+.

Assay: immunoSEQ multiplex PCR; the TCRdb copy retains only in-frame clones and omits some. The sample holds some 71,000 clones, roughly 84% seen once. Source: CD4+ or CD8+ T cells sorted from blood, taken in a trial of the OX40 agonist ivuxolimab. This receptor was taken from an adult with an advanced solid tumor such as melanoma, head and neck, liver or kidney cancer. V is TRBV19 and J is TRBJ2-4; D may be TRBD2 (6 bases). This CDR3 reads CASSMMARGAIQYF. The CDR3 DNA sequence: TGTGCCAGTAGTATGATGGCGCGGGGAGCCATTCAGTACTTC.